The 16 T cell receptor beta chains below all came from one sample that was sequenced in a study of glioma-infiltrating T cells after dendritic cell vaccination. The assay was immunoSEQ multiplex PCR, and TCRdb's table has in-frame clones only and misses some. The table includes some 87,000 clones, approximately 81% detected once. Material: blood, obtained before dendritic cell vaccination. These receptors originate from a human donor with glioblastoma.

The V gene is TRBV5-6, the J gene TRBJ2-7; D perhaps matches TRBD2 (6 bases). Germline-derived CDR1 and CDR2 are SGHDT and YYEEEE. Between the trimmed V and J ends, which lost 0 bases and 4 bases, there was a span of 14 bases. This CDR3 spans 15 amino acids. CDR3 sequence reads: CASSLGAGPWYEQYF. In DNA, the CDR3 is TGTGCCAGCAGCTTGGGTGCGGGGCCATGGTACGAGCAGTACTTC. The full variable domain, in which reference TRBV5-6 and TRBJ2-7 provide the parts outside the CDR3, is DAGVTQSPTHLIKTRGQQVTLRCSPKSGHDTVSWYQQALGQGPQFIFQYYEEEERQRGNFPDRFSGHQFPNYSSELNVNALLLGDSALYLCASSLGAGPWYEQYFGPGTRLTVT.

The chain recombines TRBV6-5 with TRBJ2-1, with 7 bases matching TRBD2. From germline, CDR1 is MNHEY and CDR2 SVGAGI. This CDR3 spans 14 amino acids. The V and J ends lost 2 bases and 5 bases, in that order; junction bases with no gene match: 3. Here the CDR3 DNA reads TGTGCCAGCAGTTACGTCCGGGGGGACAATGAGCAGTTCTTC. This codes for CASSYVRGDNEQFF.

This clone was seen only once. V and J are TRBV7-8 and TRBJ2-5; D is unclear. The DNA end is a closer match to TRBJ2-7, so the J assignment may be wrong. The CDR3 totals 13 residues. Germline V gene lookup returns CDR1 SGHVS and CDR2 FQNEAQ. The CDR3 loop is CASSSHPIYEQYF. The CDR3 DNA is TGTGCCAGCAGCTCCCACCCAATCTACGAGCAGTACTTC.

This chain links TRBV5-6 with TRBJ2-7; D is perhaps TRBD2 (6 bases). Trimming took off 5 bases at V and 3 bases at J, with 9 bases between the two ends. CDR1 is SGHDT, CDR2 YYEEEE, per germline. The CDR3 runs to 12 residues. DNA of the CDR3: TGTGCCAGCAGGCGGGGAGGCTACGAGCAGTACTTC. As protein: CASRRGGYEQYF. Using reference TRBV5-6 and TRBJ2-7 for the parts outside the CDR3, the full variable domain is DAGVTQSPTHLIKTRGQQVTLRCSPKSGHDTVSWYQQALGQGPQFIFQYYEEEERQRGNFPDRFSGHQFPNYSSELNVNALLLGDSALYLCASRRGGYEQYFGPGTRLTVT.

CDR3 DNA: TGTGCCAGCAGCCGCAGCGGGAGAAAAGATACGCAGTATTTT. It encodes CASSRSGRKDTQYF. This chain connects TRBV14 to TRBJ2-3; 8 nucleotides line up with TRBD2. The CDR3 has 14 residues. CDR1 is SGHDN and CDR2 is FVKESK in the germline V gene. The junction had 5 bases not matched to a gene; V was cut back by 4 bases and J by 5 bases.

V gene TRBV27 combines with J gene TRBJ2-7, with 9 nucleotides matching TRBD1. Trimming removed 3 bases from V and 0 bases from J; junction bases left unmatched: 6. The germline CDR1 and CDR2 sequences are MNHEY and SMNVEV (reference sequence). The CDR3 extends over 16 amino acids. CDR3 in amino acids: CASSFLPGQGSYEQYF. CDR3 DNA: TGTGCCAGCAGTTTCCTCCCGGGACAGGGCTCCTACGAGCAGTACTTC.

The chain joins TRBV7-2 to TRBJ2-2; 7 bases line up with TRBD1. J was trimmed by 6 bases and V by 3 bases; bases with no gene match: 13. This CDR3 region has 17 residues. Germline V lookup: CDR1 SGHTA, CDR2 FQGNSA. This chain's CDR3 is CASSLGNRGSISGELFF. DNA for the CDR3: TGTGCCAGCAGCTTGGGCAACAGGGGTAGTATATCCGGGGAGCTGTTTTTT.

The chain is built from TRBV11-2 and TRBJ2-7; 8 positions match TRBD2. Looked up from germline, CDR1 is SGHAT and CDR2 is FQNNGV. After removal of 3 bases from V and 5 bases from J, the junction contained 9 bases not matched to a gene. This CDR3 has 15 amino acids. CDR3 in DNA: TGTGCCAGCAGCTTTTGGGGTGCGGGGGGAAACGAGCAGTACTTC. The encoded protein is CASSFWGAGGNEQYF.

This rearrangement joins TRBV9 to TRBJ1-1, with D uncertain. The V gene lost 5 bases and the J gene lost 0 bases, with 14 bases spanning the gap. CDR3 length: 15 amino acids. The germline CDR1 and CDR2 sequences are SGDLS and YYNGEE. The CDR3 reads CASRAMGGLNTEAFF. CDR3 DNA sequence: TGTGCCAGCAGAGCTATGGGAGGGTTGAACACTGAAGCTTTCTTT.

In nucleotides, the CDR3 is TGCAGCGCCGGTTTAGCGGGGGCCTCCTACGAGCAGTACTTC. Its protein is CSAGLAGASYEQYF. The J gene is TRBJ2-7, the V gene TRBV29-1, with 9 nucleotides matching TRBD2. The germline CDR1 and CDR2 sequences are SQVTM and ANQGSEA. Losses at the gene ends were 7 bases for V and 0 bases for J; bases not matched to a gene: 7. The CDR3 loop spans 14 amino acids.

This chain uses TRBV6-1 with TRBJ1-1; a possible D gene is TRBD1 (5 bases). Per the germline V gene, CDR1 is MNHNS and CDR2 is SASEGT. There are 15 residues in the CDR3. Between the trimmed V and J ends, which lost 1 base and 0 bases, there was a span of 9 bases. Here the CDR3 DNA reads TGTGCCAGCAGTGAAGGTCCAGGGATGAACACTGAAGCTTTCTTT. It translates to CASSEGPGMNTEAFF.

This chain joins TRBV5-1 and TRBJ2-1, with D possibly TRBD2 on 5 matching bases. The ends were cut back, 6 bases at V and 10 bases at J, with 20 bases in the middle. The CDR3 has 14 amino acids. The germline CDR1 and CDR2 sequences are SGHRS and YFSETQ. The CDR3 here is CASTPRGVVGEQFF. In DNA, the CDR3 is TGCGCCAGCACCCCCCGGGGTGTAGTCGGGGAGCAGTTCTTC.

The chain is built from TRBV25-1 and TRBJ2-5; TRBD2 agrees at 10 bases. The CDR3 spans 16 residues. CDR1 is MGHDK and CDR2 is SYGVNS in the germline V gene. Germline trimming cut 3 bases from V and 5 bases from J; bases unmatched to any gene: 9. DNA for the CDR3: TGTGCCAGCAGTGACTTACTAGCGGGGAGTACGGAGACCCAGTACTTC. Translation gives CASSDLLAGSTETQYF.

This sequence joins TRBV25-1 and TRBJ2-3; 12 bases agree with TRBD2. Germline CDR1 MGHDK, CDR2 SYGVNS. J was trimmed by 2 bases and V by 3 bases; bases with no gene match: 6. The CDR3 extends over 17 amino acids. The CDR3, as DNA: TGTGCCAGCAGTGAGGATACTAGCGGGAGGAACACAGATACGCAGTATTTT. Translating it yields CASSEDTSGRNTDTQYF.

V and J are TRBV6-1 and TRBJ1-1; possibly TRBD1 for D (6 bases). V gave up 4 bases and J gave up 0 bases, with 12 bases separating them. Germline V gives CDR1 MNHNS, CDR2 SASEGT. The CDR3 is made up of 15 amino acids. The CDR3 protein is CASSVGGGMNTEAFF. The CDR3 coding sequence is TGTGCCAGCAGTGTAGGGGGGGGGATGAACACTGAAGCTTTCTTT.

This clone was observed a handful of times. CDR3 DNA: TGTGCCAGCAGTTACTCGAGGCAGGGGGCGAGGGAGCAGTACTTC. The encoded protein is CASSYSRQGAREQYF. This chain connects TRBV6-5 to TRBJ2-7; 8 bases fit TRBD1. CDR3 size: 15 residues. After removal of 0 bases from V and 7 bases from J, the junction contained 8 bases not matched to a gene. Germline V gene lookup returns CDR1 MNHEY and CDR2 SVGAGI.